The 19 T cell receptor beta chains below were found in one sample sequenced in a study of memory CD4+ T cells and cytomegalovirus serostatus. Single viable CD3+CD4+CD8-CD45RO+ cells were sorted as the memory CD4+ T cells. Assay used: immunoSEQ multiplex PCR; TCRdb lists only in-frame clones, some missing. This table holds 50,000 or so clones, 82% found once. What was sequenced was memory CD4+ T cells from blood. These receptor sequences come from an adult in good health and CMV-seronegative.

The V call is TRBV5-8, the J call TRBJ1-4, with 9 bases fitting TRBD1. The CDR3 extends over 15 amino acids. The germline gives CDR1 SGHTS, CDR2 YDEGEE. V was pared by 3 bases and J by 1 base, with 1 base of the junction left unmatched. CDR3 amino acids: CASSSTGGTNEKLFF. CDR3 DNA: TGTGCCAGCAGCTCGACAGGGGGAACTAATGAAAAACTGTTTTTT.

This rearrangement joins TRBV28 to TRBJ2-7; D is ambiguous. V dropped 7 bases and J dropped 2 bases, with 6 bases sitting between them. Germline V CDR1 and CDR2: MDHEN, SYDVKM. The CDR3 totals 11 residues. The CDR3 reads CASTNTYEQYF. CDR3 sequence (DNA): TGTGCCAGCACCAATACCTACGAGCAGTACTTC.

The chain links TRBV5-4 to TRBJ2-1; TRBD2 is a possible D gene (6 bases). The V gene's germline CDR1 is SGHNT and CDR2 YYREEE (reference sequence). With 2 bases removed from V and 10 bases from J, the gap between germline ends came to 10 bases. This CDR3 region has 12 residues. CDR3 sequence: CASSFTSREQFF. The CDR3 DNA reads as TGTGCCAGCAGCTTTACTAGCAGAGAGCAGTTCTTC.

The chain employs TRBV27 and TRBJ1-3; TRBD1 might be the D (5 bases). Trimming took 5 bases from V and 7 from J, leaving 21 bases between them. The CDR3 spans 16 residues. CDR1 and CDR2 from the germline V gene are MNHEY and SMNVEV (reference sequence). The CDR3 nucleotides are TGTGCCAGCAGTAAAGGGACGGACCTACTCAGGAACACCATATATTTT. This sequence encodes CASSKGTDLLRNTIYF.

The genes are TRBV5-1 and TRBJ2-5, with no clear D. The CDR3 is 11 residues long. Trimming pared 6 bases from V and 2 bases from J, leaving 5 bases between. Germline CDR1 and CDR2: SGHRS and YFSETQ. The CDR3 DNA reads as TGCGCCAGCAAAGAGCAAGAGACCCAGTACTTC. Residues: CASKEQETQYF.

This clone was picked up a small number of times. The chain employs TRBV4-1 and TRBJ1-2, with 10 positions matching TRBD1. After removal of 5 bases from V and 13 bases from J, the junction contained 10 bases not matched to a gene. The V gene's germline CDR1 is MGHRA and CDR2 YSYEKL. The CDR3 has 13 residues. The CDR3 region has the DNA TGCGCCAGCAGCGACGGGACAGGGGCTTATGTCACCTTC. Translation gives CASSDGTGAYVTF.

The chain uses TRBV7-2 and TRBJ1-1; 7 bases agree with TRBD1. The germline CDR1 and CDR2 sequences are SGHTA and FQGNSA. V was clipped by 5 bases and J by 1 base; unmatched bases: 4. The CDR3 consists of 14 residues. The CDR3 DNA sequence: TGTGCCAGCAGCGCTGGGACAGCGAACACTGAAGCTTTCTTT. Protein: CASSAGTANTEAFF. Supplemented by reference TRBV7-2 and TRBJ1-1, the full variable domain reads GAGVSQSPSNKVTEKGKDVELRCDPISGHTALYWYRQSLGQGLEFLIYFQGNSAPDKSGLPSDRFSAERTGGSVSTLTIQRTQQEDSAVYLCASSAGTANTEAFFGQGTRLTVV.

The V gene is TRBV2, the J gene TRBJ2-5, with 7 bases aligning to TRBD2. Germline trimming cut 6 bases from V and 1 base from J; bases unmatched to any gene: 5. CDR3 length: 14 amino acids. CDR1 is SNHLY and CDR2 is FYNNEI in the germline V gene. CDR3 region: CASRGAGPQETQYF. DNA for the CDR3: TGTGCCAGCAGGGGAGCGGGGCCCCAAGAGACCCAGTACTTC. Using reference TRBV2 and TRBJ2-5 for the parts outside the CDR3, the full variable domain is EPEVTQTPSHQVTQMGQEVILRCVPISNHLYFYWYRQILGQKVEFLVSFYNNEISEKSEIFDDQFSVERPDGSNFTLKIRSTKLEDSAMYFCASRGAGPQETQYFGPGTRLLVL.

CDR3 region: CASSYTTVPGETQYF. CDR3 coding DNA: TGTGCCAGCAGTTACACGACAGTACCAGGGGAGACCCAGTACTTC. The gene calls are TRBV6-5 and TRBJ2-5, with TRBD1 as a possible D gene (5 bases). Germline V CDR1 and CDR2: MNHEY, SVGAGI. The CDR3 length is 15 residues. V lost 2 bases to trimming and J lost 5 bases, with 15 bases between them.

The CDR3 sequence: CASGYGLAGNEQFF. DNA of the CDR3: TGTGCTAGTGGATACGGACTAGCGGGGAATGAGCAGTTCTTC. The chain is built from TRBV12-5 and TRBJ2-1; TRBD2 aligns across 12 bases. This CDR3 has 14 amino acids. V dropped 6 bases and J dropped 7; count of bases not matched to a gene: 4. Germline CDR1 reads LGHNT; CDR2 reads FRNRAP.

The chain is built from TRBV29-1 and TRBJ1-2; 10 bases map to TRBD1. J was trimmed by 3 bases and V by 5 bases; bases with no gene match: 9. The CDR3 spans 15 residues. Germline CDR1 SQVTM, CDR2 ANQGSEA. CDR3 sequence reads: CSVTGTGASDYGYTF. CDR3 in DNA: TGCAGCGTTACTGGGACAGGGGCCAGCGACTATGGCTACACCTTC.

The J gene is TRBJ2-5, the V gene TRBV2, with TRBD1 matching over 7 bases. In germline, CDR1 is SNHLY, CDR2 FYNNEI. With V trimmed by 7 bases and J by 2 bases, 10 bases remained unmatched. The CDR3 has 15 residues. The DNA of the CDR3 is TGTGCCAGCACTCTTGCCCCGACAGGGCAAGAGACCCAGTACTTC. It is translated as CASTLAPTGQETQYF. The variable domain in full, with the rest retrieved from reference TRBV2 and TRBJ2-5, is EPEVTQTPSHQVTQMGQEVILRCVPISNHLYFYWYRQILGQKVEFLVSFYNNEISEKSEIFDDQFSVERPDGSNFTLKIRSTKLEDSAMYFCASTLAPTGQETQYFGPGTRLLVL.

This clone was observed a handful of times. The CDR3 protein is CASSPPSGGQGEAFF. For the CDR3, the DNA is TGTGCCAGCTCACCACCGTCCGGGGGCCAAGGTGAAGCTTTCTTT. V is TRBV18 and J is TRBJ1-1; D perhaps matches TRBD1 (6 bases). CDR1 is KGHSH and CDR2 is LQKENI in the germline V gene. With 0 bases removed from V and 7 bases from J, the gap between germline ends came to 15 bases. This CDR3 is built from 15 residues.

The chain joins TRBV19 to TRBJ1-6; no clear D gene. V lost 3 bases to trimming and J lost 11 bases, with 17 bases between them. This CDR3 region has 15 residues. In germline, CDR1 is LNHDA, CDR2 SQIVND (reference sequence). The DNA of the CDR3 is TGTGCCAGTAGTATGACCATGGGAGAACGGCCACCCCTCCACTTT. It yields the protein CASSMTMGERPPLHF.

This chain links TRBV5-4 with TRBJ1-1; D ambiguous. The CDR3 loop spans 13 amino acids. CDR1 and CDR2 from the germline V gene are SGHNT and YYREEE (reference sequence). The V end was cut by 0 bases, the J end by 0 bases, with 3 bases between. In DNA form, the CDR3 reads TGTGCCAGCAGCTTGGGGTTGAACACTGAAGCTTTCTTT. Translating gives CASSLGLNTEAFF.

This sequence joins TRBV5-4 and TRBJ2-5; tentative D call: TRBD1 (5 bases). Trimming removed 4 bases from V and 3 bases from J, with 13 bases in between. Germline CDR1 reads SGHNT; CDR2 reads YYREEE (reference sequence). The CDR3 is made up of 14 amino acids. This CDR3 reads CASSVANRKETQYF. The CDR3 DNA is TGTGCCAGCAGCGTAGCAAACAGGAAAGAGACCCAGTACTTC.

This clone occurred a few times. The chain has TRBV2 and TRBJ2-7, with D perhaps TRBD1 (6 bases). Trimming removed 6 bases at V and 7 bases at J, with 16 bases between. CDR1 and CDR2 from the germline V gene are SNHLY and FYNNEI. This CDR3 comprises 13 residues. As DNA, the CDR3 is TGTGCCAGCAGCAACCTACTCGACAGGGAGCAGTACTTC. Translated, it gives CASSNLLDREQYF.

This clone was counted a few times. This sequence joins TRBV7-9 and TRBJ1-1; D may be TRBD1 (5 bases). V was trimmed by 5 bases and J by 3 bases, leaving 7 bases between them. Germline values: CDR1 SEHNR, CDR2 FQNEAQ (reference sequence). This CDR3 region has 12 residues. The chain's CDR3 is CASSQTDTEAFF. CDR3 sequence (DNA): TGTGCCAGCAGCCAGACAGACACTGAAGCTTTCTTT.

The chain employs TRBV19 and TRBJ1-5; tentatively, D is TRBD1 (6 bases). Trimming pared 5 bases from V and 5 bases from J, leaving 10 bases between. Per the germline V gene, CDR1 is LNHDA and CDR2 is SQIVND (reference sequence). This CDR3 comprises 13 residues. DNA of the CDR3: TGTGCCAGTAGTTCAGGGGAATATCAGCCCCAGCATTTT. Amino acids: CASSSGEYQPQHF.